This is a list of T cell receptor beta chains from one sample in a study of blood T cell repertoires in COVID-19. Clones were sequenced by immunoSEQ multiplex PCR, and TCRdb holds only the in-frame ones, with some missing. The table records some 670,000 clones, just under 90% of them present only once. The sequenced sample was peripheral blood. The receptors derive from a woman aged 18-35 years with acute or convalescent COVID-19. The CDR3 runs from the conserved cysteine through the conserved F or W. D genes are given only for firm matches. For some rows the clone size is stated as once, few or many, or as a class when expanded; others skip it.

clone_size,j_call,v_call,d_call,cdr3_nt,cdr3_aa
NA,TRBJ2-5,TRBV6-2/TRBV6-3,TRBD2,TGTGCCAGCAGTTTACTAGCGTTGGGCCAAGAGACCCAGTACTTC,CASSLLALGQETQYF
NA,TRBJ1-6,TRBV6-2/TRBV6-3,TRBD1,TGTGCCAGCAGTTGGACAGGGGGGGATAGTTCACCCCTCCACTTT,CASSWTGGDSSPLHF
NA,TRBJ1-5,TRBV6-5,TRBD1,TGTGCCAGCAGTTCCCGACCGGGACAGGAAAATCAGCCCCAGCATTTT,CASSSRPGQENQPQHF
NA,TRBJ2-1,TRBV5-1,TRBD2,TGCGCCAGCAGCGGGCTAGCGGGGGCGCTCTCCTACAATGAGCAGTTCTTC,CASSGLAGALSYNEQFF
NA,TRBJ2-7,TRBV6-5,NA,TGTGCCAGCAAGCCCAACAGAAGCTACGAGCAGTACTTC,CASKPNRSYEQYF
NA,TRBJ2-7,TRBV2,TRBD2,TGTGCCAGCATTGGGACTAGCCGGCAGAACGAGCAGTACTTC,CASIGTSRQNEQYF
NA,TRBJ2-1,TRBV24-1,TRBD1,TGTGCCACCGGAGGGAAGGCAGGGGGCACCGATGAGCAGTTCTTC,CATGGKAGGTDEQFF
few,TRBJ1-2,TRBV30,TRBD1,TGTGCCTCCAGGACAGGGGAATATGGCTACACCTTC,CASRTGEYGYTF
NA,TRBJ1-5,TRBV4-3,NA,TGCGCCAGCAGCCAAGATTGGCCAAGCAATCAGCCCCAGCATTTT,CASSQDWPSNQPQHF
NA,TRBJ2-1,TRBV7-2,NA,TGTGCCAGCAGCTTAGTTAACTCGGGGAATGAGCAGTTCTTC,CASSLVNSGNEQFF
NA,TRBJ1-5,TRBV30,TRBD1,TGTGCCTGGAGTTCTCCCCGGACAGGGGGCTTGTACGGCAATCAGCCCCAGCATTTT,CAWSSPRTGGLYGNQPQHF
NA,TRBJ2-7,TRBV15,NA,TGTGCCACCAGCAGAACAATTACAGGGTCCCACGAGCAGTATTTC,CATSRTITGSHEQYF
NA,TRBJ1-1,TRBV2,NA,TGTGCCAGCAGTGAAATTGAGACAAGGAACACTGAAGCTTTCTTT,CASSEIETRNTEAFF
NA,TRBJ2-1,TRBV5-8,TRBD1,TGTGCCAGCAGCCGAGGACAGGAATCCTACAATGAGCAGTTCTTC,CASSRGQESYNEQFF
NA,TRBJ2-3,TRBV5-4,NA,TGTGCCAGCAGCCTCAGGGAGGTGGGCACAGATACGCAGTATTTT,CASSLREVGTDTQYF
NA,TRBJ1-2,TRBV7-8,TRBD1,TGTGCCAGCAGCCGCGAGGGGACAGCTATTAACTATGGCTACACCTTC,CASSREGTAINYGYTF
once,TRBJ1-1,TRBV4-3,NA,TGCGCCAGCAGCCAAGTTTCTGGAGGAGCTGAAGCTTTCTTT,CASSQVSGGAEAFF
NA,TRBJ2-2,TRBV7-2,NA,TGTGCCAGCAGCCGCCAGGACAGCCCGCGGACCGGGGAGCTGTTTTTT,CASSRQDSPRTGELFF
NA,TRBJ2-3,TRBV24-1,TRBD2,TGTGCCACCAGTGACCACCCGGCGGGAGTAACGGATACGCAGTATTTT,CATSDHPAGVTDTQYF
NA,TRBJ1-2,TRBV2,NA,TGTGCCAGCAGTCACCAGGACATAAGTGGCTACACCTTC,CASSHQDISGYTF
NA,TRBJ2-3,TRBV5-1,TRBD2,TGCGCCAGCAGCTTGGCCGCGGGAGCGGGGAGCACAGATACGCAGTATTTT,CASSLAAGAGSTDTQYF
NA,TRBJ2-7,TRBV2,NA,TGTGCCAGGACAGGCGAGGGATCTTACGAGCAGTACTTC,CARTGEGSYEQYF
NA,TRBJ1-3,TRBV6-6,TRBD1,TGTGCCAGCAGTCCCCGGGACAGAATATACGTATCGGACGGAAACACCATATATTTT,CASSPRDRIYVSDGNTIYF
NA,TRBJ2-7,TRBV7-9,NA,TGTGCCAGCAGCTTAGGGTGGGGGGACCAAACCTACGAGCAGTACTTC,CASSLGWGDQTYEQYF
NA,TRBJ1-3,TRBV18,NA,TGTGCCAGCTCGTCAGACTCGGCGGGAGGAAACACCATATATTTT,CASSSDSAGGNTIYF
NA,TRBJ1-1,TRBV7-2,NA,TGTGCCAGCAGCCTCCGGACAGTGAACACTGAAGCTTTCTTT,CASSLRTVNTEAFF
NA,TRBJ2-1,TRBV3-1/TRBV3-2,TRBD2,TGTGCCAGCAGCCCGATCCCCGGGACTAGCGGGGGGGCCAGGAATGAGCAGTTCTTC,CASSPIPGTSGGARNEQFF
NA,TRBJ1-2,TRBV4-3,NA,TGCGCCAGCAGCCGGATAACCGGGACAAAAGGCTACACCTTC,CASSRITGTKGYTF
NA,TRBJ1-2,TRBV6-5,NA,TGTGCCAGCAGTTCACAAGGGGAAGGTGGCTACACCTTC,CASSSQGEGGYTF
NA,TRBJ2-3,TRBV4-2,TRBD2,TGTGCCAGCAGCCAAGATCAACAAACTAGGGGACTAGGATTTACAGATACGCAGTATTTT,CASSQDQQTRGLGFTDTQYF
NA,TRBJ1-2,TRBV12-3/TRBV12-4,NA,TGTGCCAGCAGCTGGGACAACAACTATGGCTACACCTTC,CASSWDNNYGYTF
NA,TRBJ2-2,TRBV9,TRBD2,TGTGCCAGCAGCGTAGGGCTAGCGGACACCGGGGAGCTGTTTTTT,CASSVGLADTGELFF
NA,TRBJ1-5,TRBV9,NA,TGTGCCAGCAGCGTAGTGGGACTCCCCCCGACCCCCTATCAGCCCCAGCATTTT,CASSVVGLPPTPYQPQHF
NA,TRBJ2-1,TRBV5-1,TRBD2,TGCGCCAGCAGCTTGGCAGCGGGGGGCGGGAATGAGCAGTTCTTC,CASSLAAGGGNEQFF
NA,TRBJ1-2,TRBV9,NA,TGTGCCAGCAGCCAAAGGTCGGGAGGCAACGTACATGGCTACACCTTC,CASSQRSGGNVHGYTF
NA,TRBJ2-1,TRBV7-9,NA,TGTGCCAGCAGCTTAGAAAGGCAGGGGCTAAGGATGTTCTTC,CASSLERQGLRMFF
NA,TRBJ2-1,TRBV2,TRBD1,TGTGCCAGCAGTGACCGGGACAGGGGGGGAAATGAGCAGTTCTTC,CASSDRDRGGNEQFF
once,TRBJ1-1,TRBV6-2/TRBV6-3,TRBD1,TGTGCCAGCAGTTCGGACAGGGGCGACACTGAAGCTTTCTTT,CASSSDRGDTEAFF
NA,TRBJ1-4,TRBV5-1,NA,TGCGCCAGCAGCTTGTCCCCTGCAGGGGTTAATGAAAAACTGTTTTTT,CASSLSPAGVNEKLFF
NA,TRBJ1-2,TRBV2,NA,TGTGCCAGCATGGTCGACGGAGTCTATGGCTACACCTTC,CASMVDGVYGYTF
NA,TRBJ1-1,TRBV4-3,NA,TGCGCCAGCAGCTATTCCAGGGTTTGGAACACTGAAGCTTTCTTT,CASSYSRVWNTEAFF
NA,TRBJ2-1,TRBV18,TRBD1,TGTGCCAGCTCACCGGGACAGGCACGTTCTTTGGGGCAGTTCTTC,CASSPGQARSLGQFF
NA,TRBJ1-4,TRBV18,NA,TGTGCCAGCTCACCGAAAGGGAGTGAAAAACTGTTTTTT,CASSPKGSEKLFF
NA,TRBJ1-6,TRBV2,NA,TGTGCCAGCAGTGAACCACTCGGGACTGCCGGCTCCTATAATTCACCCCTCCACTTT,CASSEPLGTAGSYNSPLHF
NA,TRBJ1-3,TRBV25-1,TRBD1,TGTGCCAGCAGGACAGGGAAGTCTGGAAACACCATATATTTT,CASRTGKSGNTIYF
NA,TRBJ1-1,TRBV4-2,TRBD1,TGTGCCAGCAGCCAACCGCGGACAGGGGAAGGGAACACTGAAGCTTTCTTT,CASSQPRTGEGNTEAFF
NA,TRBJ1-5,TRBV5-1,NA,TGCGCCAGCAGCTTGGCGGAGGGTCAGCCCCAGCATTTT,CASSLAEGQPQHF
NA,TRBJ1-2,TRBV9,NA,TGTGCCAGCAGCGCAACTAACTATGGCTACACCTTC,CASSATNYGYTF
once,TRBJ2-7,TRBV5-1,NA,TGCGCCAACCCGCGGGGGCCCTACGAGCAGTACTTC,CANPRGPYEQYF
NA,TRBJ2-6,TRBV4-1,TRBD1,TGCGCCAGCAGCACAACAGGGGGCGCTGGGGCCAACGTCCTGACTTTC,CASSTTGGAGANVLTF
few,TRBJ2-7,TRBV6-5,TRBD2,TGTGCCAGCAGTCCCCTGGGGCGGGGGACCTACGAGCAGTACTTC,CASSPLGRGTYEQYF
NA,TRBJ2-2,TRBV3-1/TRBV3-2,NA,TGTGCCAGCAGCCAATGGGAGCAAAACACCGGGGAGCTGTTTTTT,CASSQWEQNTGELFF
NA,TRBJ1-1,TRBV14,TRBD1,TGTGCCAGCAGCCAACACAAAGGGACAGGGGGTGATGAAGCTTTCTTT,CASSQHKGTGGDEAFF
NA,TRBJ1-6,TRBV5-5,NA,TGTGCCAGCAGCTTGGAATCGGGGTCACCCCTCCACTTT,CASSLESGSPLHF
NA,TRBJ2-2,TRBV6-5,TRBD1,TGTGCCAGCAGTTCGCCCCGGGCGACAGGGGCCGGGGAGCTGTTTTTT,CASSSPRATGAGELFF
NA,TRBJ1-1,TRBV7-9,TRBD1,TGTGCCAGCAGGGGAGACAGGGGGAACACTGAAGCTTTCTTT,CASRGDRGNTEAFF
NA,TRBJ1-6,TRBV15,NA,TGTGCCACCAGCAGGGATAACAGGCAAGGGTCCCTCCACTTT,CATSRDNRQGSLHF
NA,TRBJ1-2,TRBV5-1,NA,TGCGCCAGCAGCTTATCCGGTTTTAGCTATGGCTACACCTTC,CASSLSGFSYGYTF
once,TRBJ1-1,TRBV4-1,NA,TGCGCCAGCAGCCAAGCGGTAACCACTGAAGCTTTCTTT,CASSQAVTTEAFF